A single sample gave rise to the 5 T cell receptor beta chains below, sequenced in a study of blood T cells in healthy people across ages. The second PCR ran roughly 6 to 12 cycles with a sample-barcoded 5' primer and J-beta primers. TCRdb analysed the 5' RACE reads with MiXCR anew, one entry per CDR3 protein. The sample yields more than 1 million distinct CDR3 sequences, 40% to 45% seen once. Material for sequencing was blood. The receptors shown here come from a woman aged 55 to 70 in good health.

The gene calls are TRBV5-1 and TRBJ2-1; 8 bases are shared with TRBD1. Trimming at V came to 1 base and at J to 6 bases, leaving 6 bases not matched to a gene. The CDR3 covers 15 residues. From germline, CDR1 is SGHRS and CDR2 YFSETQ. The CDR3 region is CASSLTGQGINEQFF. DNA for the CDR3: TGCGCCAGCAGCTTGACCGGACAGGGTATCAATGAGCAGTTCTTC.

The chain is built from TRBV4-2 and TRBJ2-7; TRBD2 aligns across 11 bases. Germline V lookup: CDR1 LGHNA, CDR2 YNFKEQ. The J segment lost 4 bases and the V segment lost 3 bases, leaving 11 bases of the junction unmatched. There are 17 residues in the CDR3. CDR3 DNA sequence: TGTGCCAGCAGCCACAAAGGTAGCGGGAGGGCCTTTTACGAGCAGTACTTC. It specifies CASSHKGSGRAFYEQYF.

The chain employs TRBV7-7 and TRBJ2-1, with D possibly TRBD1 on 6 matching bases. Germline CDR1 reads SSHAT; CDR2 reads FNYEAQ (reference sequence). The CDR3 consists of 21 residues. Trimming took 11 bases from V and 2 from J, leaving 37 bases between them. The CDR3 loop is CAAARAAHSDRAELPYNEQFF. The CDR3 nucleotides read TGTGCCGCCGCCCGAGCCGCGCACTCGGACAGAGCGGAACTGCCCTACAATGAGCAGTTCTTC.

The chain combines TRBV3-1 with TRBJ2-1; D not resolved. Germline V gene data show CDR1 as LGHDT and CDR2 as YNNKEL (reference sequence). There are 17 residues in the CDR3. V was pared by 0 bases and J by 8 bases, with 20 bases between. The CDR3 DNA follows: TGTGCCAGCAGCCAAGAGGGCTCAGTAAGCCGACGGGATGAGCAGTTCTTC. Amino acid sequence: CASSQEGSVSRRDEQFF.

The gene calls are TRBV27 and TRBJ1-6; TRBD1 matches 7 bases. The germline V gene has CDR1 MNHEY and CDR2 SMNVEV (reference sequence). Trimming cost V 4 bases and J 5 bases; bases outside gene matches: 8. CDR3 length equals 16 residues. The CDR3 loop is CASSSRDSGDNSPLHF. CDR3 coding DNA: TGTGCCAGCAGTTCACGGGACAGTGGGGATAATTCACCCCTCCACTTT.